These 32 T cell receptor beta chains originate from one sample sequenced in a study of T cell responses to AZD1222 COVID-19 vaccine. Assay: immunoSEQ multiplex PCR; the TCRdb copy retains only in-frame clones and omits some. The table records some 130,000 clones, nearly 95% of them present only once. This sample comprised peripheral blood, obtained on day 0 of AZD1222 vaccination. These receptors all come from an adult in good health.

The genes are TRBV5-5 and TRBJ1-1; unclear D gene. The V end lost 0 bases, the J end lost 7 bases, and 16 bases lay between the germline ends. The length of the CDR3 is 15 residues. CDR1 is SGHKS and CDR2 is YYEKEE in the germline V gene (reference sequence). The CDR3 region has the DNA TGTGCCAGCAGCTTGGACCCCACGGGGAGCGGTGAAGCTTTCTTT. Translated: CASSLDPTGSGEAFF.

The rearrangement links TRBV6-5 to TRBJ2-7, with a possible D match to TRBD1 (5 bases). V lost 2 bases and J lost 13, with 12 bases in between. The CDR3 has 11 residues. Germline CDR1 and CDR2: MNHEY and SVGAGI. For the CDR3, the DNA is TGTGCCAGCAGTTACCTCGGAGACAGCTACTTC. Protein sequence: CASSYLGDSYF.

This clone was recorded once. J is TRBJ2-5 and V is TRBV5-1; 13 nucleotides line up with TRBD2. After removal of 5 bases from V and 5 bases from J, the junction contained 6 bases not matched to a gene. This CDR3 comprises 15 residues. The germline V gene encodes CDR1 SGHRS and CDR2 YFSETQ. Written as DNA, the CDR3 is TGCGCCAGCAGTGTACTAGCGGGGGGGTCTGAGACCCAGTACTTC. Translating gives CASSVLAGGSETQYF.

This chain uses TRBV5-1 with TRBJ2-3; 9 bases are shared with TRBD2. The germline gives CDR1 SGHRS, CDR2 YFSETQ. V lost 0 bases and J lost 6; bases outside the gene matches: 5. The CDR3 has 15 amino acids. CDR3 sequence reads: CASSLEAGGTDTQYF. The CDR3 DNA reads TGCGCCAGCAGCTTGGAGGCGGGAGGGACCGATACGCAGTATTTT.

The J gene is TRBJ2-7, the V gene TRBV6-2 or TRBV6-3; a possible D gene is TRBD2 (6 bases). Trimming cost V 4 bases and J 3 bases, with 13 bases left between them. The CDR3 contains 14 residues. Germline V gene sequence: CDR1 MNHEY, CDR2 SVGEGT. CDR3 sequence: CASSFGTSNYEQYF. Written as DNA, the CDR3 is TGTGCCAGCAGTTTCGGGACTTCCAACTACGAGCAGTACTTC.

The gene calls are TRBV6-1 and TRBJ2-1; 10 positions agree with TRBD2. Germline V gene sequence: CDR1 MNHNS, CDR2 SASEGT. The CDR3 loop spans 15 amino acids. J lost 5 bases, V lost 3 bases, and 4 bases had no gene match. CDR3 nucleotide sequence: TGTGCCAGCAGTGACGTAGCGGGGGGTCACAATGAGCAGTTCTTC. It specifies CASSDVAGGHNEQFF.

CDR3 in DNA: TGTGCCAGCAGCCCGAGGCCGACAGGGGGGAACACCGGGGAGCTGTTTTTT. This sequence encodes CASSPRPTGGNTGELFF. The chain combines TRBV7-2 with TRBJ2-2; TRBD1 matches 9 bases. CDR1 and CDR2 from the germline V gene are SGHTA and FQGNSA. With 5 bases clipped from V and 1 base from J, the junction kept 8 bases outside the gene matches. CDR3 size: 17 residues. Looking up the rest from reference TRBV7-2 and TRBJ2-2 gives the full variable domain: GAGVSQSPSNKVTEKGKDVELRCDPISGHTALYWYRQSLGQGLEFLIYFQGNSAPDKSGLPSDRFSAERTGGSVSTLTIQRTQQEDSAVYLCASSPRPTGGNTGELFFGEGSRLTVL.

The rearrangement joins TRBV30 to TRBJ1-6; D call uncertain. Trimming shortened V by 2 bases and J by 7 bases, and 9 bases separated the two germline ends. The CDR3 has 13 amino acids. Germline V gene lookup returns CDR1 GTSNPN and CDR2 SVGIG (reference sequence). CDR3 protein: CAWSNWGNSPLHF. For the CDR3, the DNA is TGTGCCTGGAGTAACTGGGGAAATTCACCCCTCCACTTT.

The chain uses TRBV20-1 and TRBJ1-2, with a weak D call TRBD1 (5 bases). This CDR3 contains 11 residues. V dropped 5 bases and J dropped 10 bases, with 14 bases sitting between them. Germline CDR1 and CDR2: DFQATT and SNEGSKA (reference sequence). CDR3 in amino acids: CSAPGRGDYTF. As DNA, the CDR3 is TGCAGTGCTCCCGGTCGGGGGGACTACACCTTC.

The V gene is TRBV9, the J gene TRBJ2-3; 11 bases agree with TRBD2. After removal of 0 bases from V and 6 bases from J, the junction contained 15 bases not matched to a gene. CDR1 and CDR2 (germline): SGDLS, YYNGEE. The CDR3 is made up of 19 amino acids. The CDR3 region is CASSVVGGLAGGPMDTQYF. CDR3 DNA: TGTGCCAGCAGCGTAGTCGGGGGGTTAGCGGGAGGGCCGATGGATACGCAGTATTTT.

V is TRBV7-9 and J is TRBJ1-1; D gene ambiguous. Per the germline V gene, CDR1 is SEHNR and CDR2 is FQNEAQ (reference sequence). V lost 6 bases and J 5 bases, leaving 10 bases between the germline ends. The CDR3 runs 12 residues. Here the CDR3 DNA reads TGTGCCAGCAGAGAGGGAAATACTGAAGCTTTCTTT. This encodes CASREGNTEAFF.

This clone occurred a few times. For the CDR3, the DNA is TGTGCCTGGAGTGCCGGGACAGGTGGCTACACCTTC. It is translated as CAWSAGTGGYTF. The chain uses TRBV30 and TRBJ1-2; 8 bases line up with TRBD1. This CDR3 comprises 12 residues. Germline assignment: CDR1 GTSNPN and CDR2 SVGIG (reference sequence). Unmatched junction bases numbered 2, after V lost 1 base and J lost 7 bases.

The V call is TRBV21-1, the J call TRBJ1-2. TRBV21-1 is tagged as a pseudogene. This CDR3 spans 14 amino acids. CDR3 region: CASSPRTVLEGYTF. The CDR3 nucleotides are TGTGCCAGCAGCCCTAGGACGGTGCTAGAGGGCTACACCTTC.

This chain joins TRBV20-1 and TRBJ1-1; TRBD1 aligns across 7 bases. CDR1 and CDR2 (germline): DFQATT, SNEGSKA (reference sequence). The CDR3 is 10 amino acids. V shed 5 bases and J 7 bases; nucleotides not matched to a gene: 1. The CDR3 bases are TGCAGTGCTGGACAGGTTGAAGCTTTCTTT. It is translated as CSAGQVEAFF.

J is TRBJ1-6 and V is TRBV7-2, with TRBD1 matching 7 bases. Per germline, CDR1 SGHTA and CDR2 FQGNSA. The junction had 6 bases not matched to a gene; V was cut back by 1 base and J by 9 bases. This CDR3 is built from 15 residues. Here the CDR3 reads CASSLETGIGSPLHF. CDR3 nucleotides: TGTGCCAGCAGCTTAGAGACAGGGATAGGTTCACCCCTCCACTTT.

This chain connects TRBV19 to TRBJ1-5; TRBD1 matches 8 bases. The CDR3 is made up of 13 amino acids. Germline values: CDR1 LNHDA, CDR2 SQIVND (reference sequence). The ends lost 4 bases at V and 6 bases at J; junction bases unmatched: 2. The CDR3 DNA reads TGTGCCAGTAGTAAGGGACAGGTTCAGCCCCAGCATTTT. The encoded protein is CASSKGQVQPQHF.

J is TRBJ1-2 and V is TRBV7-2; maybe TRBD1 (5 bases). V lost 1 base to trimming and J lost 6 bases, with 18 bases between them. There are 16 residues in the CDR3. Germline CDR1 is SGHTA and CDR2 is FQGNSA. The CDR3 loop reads CASSLVVLGGGDGYTF. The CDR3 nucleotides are TGTGCCAGCAGCTTAGTCGTGTTGGGGGGAGGAGATGGCTACACCTTC.

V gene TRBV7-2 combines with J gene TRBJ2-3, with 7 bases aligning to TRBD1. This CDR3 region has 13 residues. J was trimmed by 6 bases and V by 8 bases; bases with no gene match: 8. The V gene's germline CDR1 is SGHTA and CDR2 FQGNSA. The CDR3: CASRSQGVDTQYF. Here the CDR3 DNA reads TGTGCCAGCCGCTCGCAGGGGGTCGATACGCAGTATTTT.

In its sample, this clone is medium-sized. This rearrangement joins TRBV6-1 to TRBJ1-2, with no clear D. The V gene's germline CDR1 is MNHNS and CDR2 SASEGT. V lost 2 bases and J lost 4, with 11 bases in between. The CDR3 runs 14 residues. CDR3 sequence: CASSEKGESYGYTF. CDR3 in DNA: TGTGCCAGCAGTGAAAAGGGAGAAAGCTATGGCTACACCTTC.

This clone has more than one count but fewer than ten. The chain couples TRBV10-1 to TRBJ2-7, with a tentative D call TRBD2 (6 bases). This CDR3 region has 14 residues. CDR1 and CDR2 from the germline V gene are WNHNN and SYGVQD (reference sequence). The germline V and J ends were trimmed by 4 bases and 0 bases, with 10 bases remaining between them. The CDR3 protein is CASSVGGSSYEQYF. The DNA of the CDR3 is TGCGCCAGCAGTGTCGGGGGTAGCTCCTACGAGCAGTACTTC.

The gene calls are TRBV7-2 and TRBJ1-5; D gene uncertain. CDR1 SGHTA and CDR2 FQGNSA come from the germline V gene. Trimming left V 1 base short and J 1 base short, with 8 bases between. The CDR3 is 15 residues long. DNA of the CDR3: TGTGCCAGCAGCTTAGAACTGGTCAGCAATCAGCCCCAGCATTTT. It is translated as CASSLELVSNQPQHF.

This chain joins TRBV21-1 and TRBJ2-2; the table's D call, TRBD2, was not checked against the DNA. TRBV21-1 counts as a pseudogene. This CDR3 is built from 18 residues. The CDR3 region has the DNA TGTGCCAGCAGCAATTTTACCCCGGGACTAGCGAACACCGGGGAGCTGTTTTTT. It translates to CASSNFTPGLANTGELFF.

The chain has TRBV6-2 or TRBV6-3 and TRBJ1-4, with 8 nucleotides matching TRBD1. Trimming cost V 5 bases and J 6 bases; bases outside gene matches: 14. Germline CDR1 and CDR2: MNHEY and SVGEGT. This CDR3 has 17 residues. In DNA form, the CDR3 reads TGTGCCAGCAGTACCCGACAGGGGCGCGAAGTTTATGAAAAACTGTTTTTT. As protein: CASSTRQGREVYEKLFF.

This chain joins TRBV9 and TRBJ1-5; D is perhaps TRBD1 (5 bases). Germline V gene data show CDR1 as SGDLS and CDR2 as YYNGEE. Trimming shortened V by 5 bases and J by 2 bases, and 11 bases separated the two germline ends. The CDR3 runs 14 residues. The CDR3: CASSEGFGNQPQHF. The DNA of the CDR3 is TGTGCCAGCAGTGAGGGGTTTGGCAATCAGCCCCAGCATTTT.

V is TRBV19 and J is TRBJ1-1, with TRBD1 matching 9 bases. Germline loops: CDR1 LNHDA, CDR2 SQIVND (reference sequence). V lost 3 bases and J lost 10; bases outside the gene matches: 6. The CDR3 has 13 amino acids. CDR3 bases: TGTGCCAGTAGTATGGAGGACAGGGGAGCAGCTTTCTTT. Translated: CASSMEDRGAAFF. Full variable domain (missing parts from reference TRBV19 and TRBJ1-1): DGGITQSPKYLFRKEGQNVTLSCEQNLNHDAMYWYRQDPGQGLRLIYYSQIVNDFQKGDIAEGYSVSREKKESFPLTVTSAQKNPTAFYLCASSMEDRGAAFFGQGTRLTVV.

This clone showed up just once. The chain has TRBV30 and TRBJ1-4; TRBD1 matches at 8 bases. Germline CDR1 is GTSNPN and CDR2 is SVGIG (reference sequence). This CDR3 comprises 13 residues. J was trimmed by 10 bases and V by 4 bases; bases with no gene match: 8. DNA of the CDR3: TGTGCCTGGAAGTTCAGGGGGCTTGGAAAACTGTTTTTT. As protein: CAWKFRGLGKLFF. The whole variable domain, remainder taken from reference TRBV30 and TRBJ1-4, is SQTIHQWPATLVQPVGSPLSLECTVEGTSNPNLYWYRQAAGRGLQLLFYSVGIGQISSEVPQNLSASRPQDRQFILSSKKLLLSDSGFYLCAWKFRGLGKLFFGSGTQLSVL.

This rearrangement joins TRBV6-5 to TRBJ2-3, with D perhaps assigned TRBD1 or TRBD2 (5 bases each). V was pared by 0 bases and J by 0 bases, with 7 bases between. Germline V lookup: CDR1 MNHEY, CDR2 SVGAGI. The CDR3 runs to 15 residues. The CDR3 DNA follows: TGTGCCAGCAGTTACTCGTGGGGGAGCACAGATACGCAGTATTTT. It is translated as CASSYSWGSTDTQYF.

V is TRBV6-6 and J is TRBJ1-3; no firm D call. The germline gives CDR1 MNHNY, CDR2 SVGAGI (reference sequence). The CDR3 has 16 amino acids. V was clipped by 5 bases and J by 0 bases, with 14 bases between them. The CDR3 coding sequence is TGTGCCAGCAGTAACCTAAAACAGCCCTCTGGAAACACCATATATTTT. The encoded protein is CASSNLKQPSGNTIYF.

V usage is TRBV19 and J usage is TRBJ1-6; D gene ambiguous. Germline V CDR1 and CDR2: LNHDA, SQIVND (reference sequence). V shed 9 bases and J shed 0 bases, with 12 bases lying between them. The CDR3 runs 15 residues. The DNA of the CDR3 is TGTGCCAGCGGGTTGGGAAGCTCCTATAATTCACCCCTCCACTTT. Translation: CASGLGSSYNSPLHF.

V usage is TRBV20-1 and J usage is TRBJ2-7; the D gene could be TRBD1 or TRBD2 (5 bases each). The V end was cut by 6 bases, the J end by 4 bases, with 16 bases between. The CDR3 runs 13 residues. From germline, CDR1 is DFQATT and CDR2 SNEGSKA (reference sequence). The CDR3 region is CSASPGTEYEQYF. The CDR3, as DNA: TGCAGTGCGAGTCCGGGGACGGAGTACGAGCAGTACTTC.

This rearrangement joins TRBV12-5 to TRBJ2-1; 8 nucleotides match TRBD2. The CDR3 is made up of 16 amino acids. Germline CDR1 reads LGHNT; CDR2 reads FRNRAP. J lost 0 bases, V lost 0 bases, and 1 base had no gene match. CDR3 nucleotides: TGTGCTAGTGGTTTGGTTACTAGCGGCTCCTACAATGAGCAGTTCTTC. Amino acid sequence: CASGLVTSGSYNEQFF.

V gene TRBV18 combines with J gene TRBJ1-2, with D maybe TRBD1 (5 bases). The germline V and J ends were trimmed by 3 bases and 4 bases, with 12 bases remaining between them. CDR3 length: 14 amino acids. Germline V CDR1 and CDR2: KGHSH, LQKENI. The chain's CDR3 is CASSPPGDPYGYTF. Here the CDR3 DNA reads TGTGCCAGCTCACCCCCCGGGGACCCCTATGGCTACACCTTC.